The 30 T cell receptor beta chains presented below share a single source sample, sequenced in a study of tumor-infiltrating lymphocytes in oesophageal squamous cell carcinoma. Via MiXCR, TCRdb re-called the PCR reads, giving one row per CDR3 protein. The table lists around 16,000 distinct CDR3 sequences, roughly 46% of them singletons. The specimen sequenced was blood. Every receptor here comes from a female donor with esophageal squamous cell carcinoma.

As to this clonotype: A read error may explain this, as a much larger clone is one base away. The V call is TRBV19, the J call TRBJ2-7, with 8 bases matching TRBD2. This CDR3 contains 15 residues. J was trimmed by 7 bases and V by 7 bases; bases with no gene match: 15. CDR1 is LNHDA, CDR2 SQIVND, per germline (reference sequence). The CDR3 nucleotides are TGTGCCAGTACCTATGCCGAGGCGGGGGGTGGTGAGCAGTACTTC. It encodes CASTYAEAGGGEQYF.

This chain links TRBV6-6 with TRBJ2-3, with 8 bases aligning to TRBD1. V lost 0 bases to trimming and J lost 3 bases; unmatched junction nucleotides: 2. Germline V gives CDR1 MNHNY, CDR2 SVGAGI (reference sequence). This CDR3 comprises 15 residues. The CDR3 DNA follows: TGTGCCAGCAGTTACTCCAGGGGGCAGACAGATACGCAGTATTTT. As protein: CASSYSRGQTDTQYF.

The chain links TRBV5-1 to TRBJ2-5; tentatively, D is TRBD2 (7 bases). The tail of the sequence fits TRBJ2-7 better, so the J call may be wrong. This CDR3 region has 14 residues. Germline V CDR1 and CDR2: SGHRS, YFSETQ. The CDR3 sequence: CASSRGGGPYEQYF. CDR3 nucleotide sequence: TGCGCCAGCAGCAGGGGGGGAGGGCCGTACGAGCAGTACTTC.

The chain is built from TRBV3-1 and TRBJ2-4; D is perhaps TRBD1 (5 bases). Judging by the DNA end, TRBJ2-7 fits better; the J call may be wrong. CDR1 is LGHDT and CDR2 is YNNKEL in the germline V gene (reference sequence). This CDR3 is built from 15 residues. Here the CDR3 DNA reads TGTGCCAGCAGCCGTACGTCTAGGGCCAGGGACGAGCAGTACTTC. It translates to CASSRTSRARDEQYF.

The rearrangement joins TRBV10-3 to TRBJ1-1, with D possibly TRBD1 on 6 matching bases. CDR1 and CDR2 from the germline V gene are ENHRY and SYGVKD. This CDR3 is 12 amino acids long. Trimming removed 9 bases from V and 1 base from J, with 9 bases in between. In DNA form, the CDR3 reads TGTGCCATACTGACAGGGAACACTGAAGCTTTCTTT. Protein sequence: CAILTGNTEAFF.

This clonotype was seen repeatedly, ten times or more. This chain connects TRBV5-1 to TRBJ1-4, with 7 nucleotides matching TRBD1. CDR3 length: 16 amino acids. V gave up 2 bases and J gave up 3 bases; unmatched junction bases: 7. Germline loops: CDR1 SGHRS, CDR2 YFSETQ. The chain's CDR3 is CASSLYRDRANEKLFF. CDR3 coding DNA: TGCGCCAGCAGCTTATACAGGGACAGAGCTAATGAAAAACTGTTTTTT.

CDR3 nucleotides: TGTGCCAGCAAAAGCACAAATACCAGGGGCAATGAGCAGTTCTTC. Translated, it gives CASKSTNTRGNEQFF. The J gene is TRBJ1-2, the V gene TRBV7-2; TRBD1 is a possible D gene (6 bases). The J call is doubtful: the DNA matches TRBJ2-1 better. Looked up from germline, CDR1 is SGHTA and CDR2 is FQGNSA. The CDR3 totals 15 residues.

This clonotype has a count of ten or more. This chain joins TRBV5-1 and TRBJ2-1; tentative D call: TRBD1 (6 bases). The J call could be wrong; TRBJ2-7 is a better fit for the DNA end. Germline assignment: CDR1 SGHRS and CDR2 YFSETQ. This CDR3 comprises 15 residues. DNA for the CDR3: TGCGCCAGCAGCCAGCGGACAGCCTCCTACAATGAGCAGTACTTC. Translation: CASSQRTASYNEQYF.

In this sample, this clonotype turned up once. The V gene is TRBV6-1, the J gene TRBJ2-1; no firm D call. CDR3 length: 13 amino acids. Looked up from germline, CDR1 is MNHNS and CDR2 is SASEGT. V gave up 6 bases and J gave up 0 bases, with 6 bases separating them. This CDR3 is CASRASSYNEQFF. The DNA for the CDR3 is TGTGCCAGCAGGGCTAGCTCCTACAATGAGCAGTTCTTC.

This clonotype came up many times. V and J are TRBV24-1 and TRBJ1-1; 8 nucleotides agree with TRBD1. V trimming: 7 bases; J trimming: 1 base; junction bases outside the gene matches: 22. Germline CDR1 is KGHDR and CDR2 is SFDVKD. CDR3 length: 20 amino acids. This CDR3 reads CATSLQDHGDRPGENTEAFF. The CDR3 DNA follows: TGTGCCACCAGCCTACAAGACCACGGGGACAGGCCAGGGGAGAACACTGAAGCTTTCTTT.

By frequency in the sample, this clonotype is medium-sized. In DNA, the CDR3 is TGTGCCATCAGTGGGGGACTAGCGGGAGGGACGAGCTCCTACAATGAGCAGTTCTTC. It is translated as CAISGGLAGGTSSYNEQFF. V gene TRBV10-3 combines with J gene TRBJ2-1; 16 positions match TRBD2. The V gene's germline CDR1 is ENHRY and CDR2 SYGVKD. The CDR3 consists of 19 residues. Losses at the gene ends were 4 bases for V and 0 bases for J; bases not matched to a gene: 6.

This clonotype has more than one count but fewer than ten. Here the CDR3 omits its conserved ending phenylalanine or tryptophan, so a read error is the likely source. No DNA is shown, since the ends of the CDR3 on it are uncertain; the CDR3 is the one TCRdb lists. This chain links TRBV28 with TRBJ2-6; the table's D gene call, TRBD1, was not cross checked with the DNA. Germline V gives CDR1 MDHEN, CDR2 SYDVKM. 14 amino acids form the CDR3, both terminal residues included. The CDR3 protein is CASSFPTYEQYFGA.

Regarding this clonotype: The junction does not match germline at one end; this may be a read error. V gene TRBV7-9 combines with J gene TRBJ1-1, with unresolved D. There are 13 residues in the CDR3. Germline CDR1 and CDR2: SEHNR and FQNEAQ (reference sequence). The CDR3 loop reads CAALASGRETQYF. In nucleotides, the CDR3 is TGTGCAGCCCTAGCTAGCGGGAGGGAGACCCAGTACTTT.

This clonotype was picked up many times. The gene calls are TRBV11-2 and TRBJ2-7; no firm D call. Trimming took off 1 base at V and 6 bases at J, with 10 bases between the two ends. There are 13 residues in the CDR3. Germline CDR1 and CDR2: SGHAT and FQNNGV. The DNA of the CDR3 is TGTGCCAGCAGCTTAGGTGGGATTATCGAGCAGTACTTC. Protein product: CASSLGGIIEQYF. Variable domain in full (rest from reference TRBV11-2 and TRBJ2-7): EAGVAQSPRYKIIEKRQSVAFWCNPISGHATLYWYQQILGQGPKLLIQFQNNGVVDDSQLPKDRFSAERLKGVDSTLKIQPAKLEDSAVYLCASSLGGIIEQYFGPGTRLTVT.

This clonotype appeared many times. The V gene is TRBV19, the J gene TRBJ2-3, with 11 positions matching TRBD2. The V segment lost 3 bases and the J segment 5 bases; nucleotides outside the gene matches: 1. Germline CDR1 is LNHDA and CDR2 is SQIVND (reference sequence). The CDR3 consists of 14 residues. This CDR3 is CASSIGLAGDTQYF. The CDR3 DNA is TGTGCCAGTAGTATCGGACTAGCGGGAGATACGCAGTATTTT.

The chain links TRBV10-3 to TRBJ2-1, with D perhaps TRBD1 (6 bases). The closer fit of TRBJ1-2 to the DNA end suggests the J call may be wrong. Germline assignment: CDR1 ENHRY and CDR2 SYGVKD. The CDR3 extends over 13 amino acids. The CDR3 loop is CAISELQGGGYTF. CDR3 nucleotide sequence: TGTGCCATCAGTGAGTTACAGGGAGGTGGCTACACCTTC.

This clonotype was seen a single time. The CDR3 spells CASKSRVAQLYGYTF. The CDR3 region has the DNA TGTGCCAGCAAGTCACGGGTTGCGCAACTCTATGGCTACACCTTC. The chain links TRBV2 to TRBJ1-2; D not certain. CDR3 length: 15 residues. V was clipped by 7 bases and J by 4 bases, with 19 bases between them. The V gene's germline CDR1 is SNHLY and CDR2 FYNNEI.

Ten or more counts support this clonotype. The chain employs TRBV27 and TRBJ2-1; 8 nucleotides align to TRBD2. The CDR3 length is 16 residues. V lost 5 bases to trimming and J lost 3 bases; unmatched junction nucleotides: 9. Looked up from germline, CDR1 is MNHEY and CDR2 is SMNVEV (reference sequence). CDR3 coding DNA: TGTGCCAGCAGTCTCACTAGCGGAGCACTCTACAATGAGCAGTTCTTC. Protein: CASSLTSGALYNEQFF.

The rearrangement joins TRBV7-2 to TRBJ2-3; 12 nucleotides match TRBD1. The CDR3 runs 14 residues. V lost 5 bases to trimming and J lost 14 bases; unmatched junction nucleotides: 11. CDR1 and CDR2 from the germline V gene are SGHTA and FQGNSA. CDR3 DNA sequence: TGTGCCAGCAGCATGGGACAGGGGGCCGGGGAGCTGTATTTT. This gives the protein CASSMGQGAGELYF.

With respect to this clonotype: The junction departs from the called germline gene at one end, perhaps through a read error. The rearrangement joins TRBV7-6 to TRBJ2-5, with 10 positions matching TRBD2. The J call is doubtful: the DNA matches TRBJ2-1 better. The germline V gene has CDR1 SGHVS and CDR2 FNYEAQ. CDR3 length: 13 residues. For the CDR3, the DNA is TGTGCTAGCAGCCCTAGGACTAGCGGTGAGCAGTTCTTC. Encoded protein: CASSPRTSGEQFF.

In its sample, this clonotype is medium-sized (0.01 to 0.1%). The chain recombines TRBV11-2 with TRBJ2-1; unclear D gene. The V end lost 0 bases, the J end lost 9 bases, and 15 bases lay between the germline ends. From germline, CDR1 is SGHAT and CDR2 FQNNGV. The CDR3 contains 15 residues. CDR3 DNA: TGTGCCAGCAGCTTAGATGACGGAACCGAGTTTGAGCAGTTCTTC. Translation gives CASSLDDGTEFEQFF. The whole variable domain, filled in from reference TRBV11-2 and TRBJ2-1, reads EAGVAQSPRYKIIEKRQSVAFWCNPISGHATLYWYQQILGQGPKLLIQFQNNGVVDDSQLPKDRFSAERLKGVDSTLKIQPAKLEDSAVYLCASSLDDGTEFEQFFGPGTRLTVL.

This clonotype was detected many times. The V gene is TRBV7-8, the J gene TRBJ2-7, with 11 bases lining up with TRBD1. This CDR3 comprises 13 residues. From germline, CDR1 is SGHVS and CDR2 FQNEAQ. J was trimmed by 7 bases and V by 5 bases; bases with no gene match: 4. CDR3 sequence (DNA): TGTGCCAGCAGCCCGGACAGGGGGCAAGAGCAGTACTTC. It specifies CASSPDRGQEQYF.

This clonotype was detected ten times or more. The genes are TRBV6-1 and TRBJ2-7, with 8 bases aligning to TRBD2. This CDR3 contains 14 residues. Germline CDR1 is MNHNS and CDR2 is SASEGT. The junction had 8 bases not matched to a gene; V was cut back by 6 bases and J by 4 bases. This CDR3 is CASSRGGGTYEQYF. The CDR3 nucleotides are TGTGCCAGCAGCCGGGGGGGGGGAACTTACGAGCAGTACTTC.

As DNA, the CDR3 is TGTGCCAGCAGCTGGGGGACAGGGGGATTAAACATTCAGTACTTC. It specifies CASSWGTGGLNIQYF. The rearrangement uses TRBV7-8 and TRBJ2-1, with 11 bases lining up with TRBD1. The DNA end is more similar to TRBJ2-4, so the J call may be wrong. This CDR3 is 15 amino acids long. The germline gives CDR1 SGHVS, CDR2 FQNEAQ.

The gene calls are TRBV7-6 and TRBJ2-1; the match to TRBD1 covers 8 bases. The last part of the DNA fits TRBJ2-7 better; the J call may be wrong. There are 14 residues in the CDR3. CDR1 and CDR2 (germline): SGHVS, FNYEAQ. CDR3 region: CASSLATGDYEQYF. CDR3 DNA: TGTGCCAGCAGCTTAGCGACAGGGGACTACGAGCAGTACTTC.

This clonotype was seen repeatedly, ten times or more. The rearrangement joins TRBV19 to TRBJ2-6, with D unresolved. Germline V gene data show CDR1 as LNHDA and CDR2 as SQIVND (reference sequence). The V end was cut by 5 bases, the J end by 0 bases, with 5 bases between. CDR3 length: 14 residues. CDR3: CASSPSSGANVLTF. CDR3 nucleotide sequence: TGTGCCAGTAGTCCTAGCTCTGGGGCCAACGTCCTGACTTTC. Full variable domain (missing parts from reference TRBV19 and TRBJ2-6): DGGITQSPKYLFRKEGQNVTLSCEQNLNHDAMYWYRQDPGQGLRLIYYSQIVNDFQKGDIAEGYSVSREKKESFPLTVTSAQKNPTAFYLCASSPSSGANVLTFGAGSRLTVL.

This chain links TRBV11-3 with TRBJ2-4, with D possibly TRBD2 on 6 matching bases. The end of the DNA aligns better with TRBJ2-1, so the J call may be wrong. Germline values: CDR1 SGHNT, CDR2 YENEEA. The CDR3 extends over 15 amino acids. Here the CDR3 reads CASSLDPPTRSTQFF. CDR3 DNA: TGTGCCAGCAGCTTAGACCCACCGACTAGATCTACGCAGTTCTTC.

This clonotype is labeled as medium-sized. V usage is TRBV7-9 and J usage is TRBJ2-3; TRBD2 agrees at 8 bases. Germline V lookup: CDR1 SEHNR, CDR2 FQNEAQ (reference sequence). This CDR3 has 14 residues. With V trimmed by 5 bases and J by 5 bases, 6 bases remained unmatched. This CDR3 reads CASSGGLAIDTQYF. The CDR3 nucleotides read TGTGCCAGCAGCGGAGGACTAGCTATAGATACGCAGTATTTT.

The chain carries TRBV7-2 and TRBJ2-1; 11 nucleotides match TRBD2. The germline V gene has CDR1 SGHTA and CDR2 FQGNSA. This CDR3 is built from 20 residues. The ends lost 5 bases at V and 4 bases at J; junction bases unmatched: 19. The DNA for the CDR3 is TGTGCCAGCAGCCCTAGGGTACAATCATTAGCGGGGGGGCAGTACAATGAGCAGTTCTTC. Translated: CASSPRVQSLAGGQYNEQFF. The variable domain in full, with the rest retrieved from reference TRBV7-2 and TRBJ2-1, is GAGVSQSPSNKVTEKGKDVELRCDPISGHTALYWYRQSLGQGLEFLIYFQGNSAPDKSGLPSDRFSAERTGGSVSTLTIQRTQQEDSAVYLCASSPRVQSLAGGQYNEQFFGPGTRLTVL.

This chain uses TRBV6-8 with TRBJ2-5; D is unclear. Gene TRBJ2-7 matches the end of the DNA better, so the J call may be wrong. CDR1 and CDR2 (germline): MNHGY, SAAAGT. The CDR3 contains 13 residues. The CDR3 region has the DNA TGTGCCAGCAGATTGACAAAATCCTACGAGCAGTACTTC. As protein: CASRLTKSYEQYF.